This TCR beta chain is from a study of beta chain features in type 1 diabetes. A note on this clone: What it binds is not known.

CDR3 size: 14 residues. Trimming took 3 bases from V and 2 from J, leaving 11 bases between them. Germline CDR1 is SQVTM and CDR2 is ANQGSEA. Since all of the isolated RNA was reverse transcribed, expressed TCRB transcripts were what got sequenced. Measured with immunoSEQ multiplex PCR; TCRdb has only the in-frame clones, and not every one. There are 350,000 to 400,000 clones in the sample; approximately 12% occur only once, and about 0.01% lies in the top ten. Each sorted population was over 95% pure. Study findings and constraints: In all four CD4+ subsets, TCRB CDR3 length was significantly, moderately reduced in type 1 diabetes.

The TCR was taken from a woman between 18 and 29 years old with type 1 diabetes. The rearrangement uses TRBV29-1 and TRBJ2-4, with D perhaps TRBD1 (6 bases). Sequenced: naive CD4+ T cells from blood. The DNA for the CDR3 is TGCAGCGTTGAGGCCAGGGGAACCAAAAACATTCAGTACTTC. Protein sequence: CSVEARGTKNIQYF.